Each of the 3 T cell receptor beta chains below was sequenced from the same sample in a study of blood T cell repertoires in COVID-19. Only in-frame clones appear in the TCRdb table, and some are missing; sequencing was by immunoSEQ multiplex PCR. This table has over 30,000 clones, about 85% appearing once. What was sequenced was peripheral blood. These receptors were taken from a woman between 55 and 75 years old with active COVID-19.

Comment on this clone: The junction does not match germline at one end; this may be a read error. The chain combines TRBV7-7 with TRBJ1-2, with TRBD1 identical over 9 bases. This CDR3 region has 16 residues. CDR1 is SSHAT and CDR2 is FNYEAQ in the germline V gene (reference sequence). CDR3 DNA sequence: TGTGCTAGCAGCTCCCTCAACAGGGGGCGAGACTATGGCTACACCTTC. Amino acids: CASSSLNRGRDYGYTF. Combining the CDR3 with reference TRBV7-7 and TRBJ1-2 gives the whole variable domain GAGVSQSPRYKVTKRGQDVTLRCDPISSHATLYWYQQALGQGPEFLTYFNYEAQPDKSGLPSDRFSAERPEGSISTLTIQRTEQRDSAMYRCASSSLNRGRDYGYTFGSGTRLTVV.

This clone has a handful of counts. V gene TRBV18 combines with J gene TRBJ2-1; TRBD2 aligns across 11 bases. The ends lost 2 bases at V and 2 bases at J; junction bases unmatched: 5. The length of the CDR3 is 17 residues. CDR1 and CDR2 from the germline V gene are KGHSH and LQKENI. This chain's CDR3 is CASSPTLAGGTYNEQFF. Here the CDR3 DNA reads TGTGCCAGCTCACCAACCCTAGCGGGAGGTACCTACAATGAGCAGTTCTTC.

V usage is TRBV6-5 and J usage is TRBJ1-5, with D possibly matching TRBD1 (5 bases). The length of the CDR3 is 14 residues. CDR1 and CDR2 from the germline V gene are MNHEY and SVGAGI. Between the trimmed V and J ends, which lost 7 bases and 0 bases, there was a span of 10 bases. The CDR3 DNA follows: TGTGCCAGCAACCCCAGGGATAGCAATCAGCCCCAGCATTTT. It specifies CASNPRDSNQPQHF.